The source of this T cell receptor beta chain is a study of T cell changes during pregnancy in multiple sclerosis. Measured with immunoSEQ multiplex PCR; TCRdb has only the in-frame clones, and not every one. The table shows 30,000 to 40,000 clones, with roughly 89% occurring only once. The V gene lost 2 bases and the J gene lost 7 bases, with 10 bases spanning the gap. The CDR3 totals 14 residues. Germline values: CDR1 SGHRS, CDR2 YFSETQ. This clone was seen a handful of times. The chain is built from TRBV5-1 and TRBJ1-6; D is uncertain. The sequencing here drew on CD4+ T cells from peripheral blood mononuclear cells, taken in the second trimester of pregnancy. The clonotype was recovered from a female donor in good health, enrolled as a control in a pregnancy study. Written as DNA, the CDR3 is TGCGCCAGCAGCTTCGCGGAGGCCAATTCACCCCTCCACTTT. This codes for CASSFAEANSPLHF.